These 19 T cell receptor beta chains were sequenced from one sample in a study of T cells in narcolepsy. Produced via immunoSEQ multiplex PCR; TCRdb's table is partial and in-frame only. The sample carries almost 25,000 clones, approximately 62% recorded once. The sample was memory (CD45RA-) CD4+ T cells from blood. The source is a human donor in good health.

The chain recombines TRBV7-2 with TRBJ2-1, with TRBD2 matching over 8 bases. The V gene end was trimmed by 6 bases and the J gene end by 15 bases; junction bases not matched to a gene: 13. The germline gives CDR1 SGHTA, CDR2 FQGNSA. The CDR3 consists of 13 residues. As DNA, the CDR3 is TGTGCCAGCAGTTTATCCACAGCCGGGACTAGGTTCTTC. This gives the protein CASSLSTAGTRFF.

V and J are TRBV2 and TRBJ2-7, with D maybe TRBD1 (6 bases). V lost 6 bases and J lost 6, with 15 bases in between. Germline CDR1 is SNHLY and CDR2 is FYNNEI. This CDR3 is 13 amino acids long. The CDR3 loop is CASSPRTDSEQYF. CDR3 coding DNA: TGTGCCAGCAGCCCCCGAACGGACAGCGAGCAGTACTTC.

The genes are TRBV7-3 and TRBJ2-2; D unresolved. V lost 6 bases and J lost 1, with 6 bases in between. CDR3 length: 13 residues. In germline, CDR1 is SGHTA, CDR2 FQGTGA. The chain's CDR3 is CASSSKNTGELFF. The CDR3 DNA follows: TGTGCCAGCAGTTCAAAGAACACCGGGGAGCTGTTTTTT.

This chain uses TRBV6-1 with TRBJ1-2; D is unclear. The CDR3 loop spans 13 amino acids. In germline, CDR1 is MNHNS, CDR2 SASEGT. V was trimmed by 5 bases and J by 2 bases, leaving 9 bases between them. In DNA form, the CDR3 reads TGTGCCAGCAGTTATGGGCGGAACTATGGCTACACCTTC. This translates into CASSYGRNYGYTF.

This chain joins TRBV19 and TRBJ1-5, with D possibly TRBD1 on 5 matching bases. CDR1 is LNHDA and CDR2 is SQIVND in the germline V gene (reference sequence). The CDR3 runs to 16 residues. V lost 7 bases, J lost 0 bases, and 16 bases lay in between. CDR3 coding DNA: TGTGCCAGTACCACCGGGACCCTTAATAGCAATCAGCCCCAGCATTTT. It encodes CASTTGTLNSNQPQHF.

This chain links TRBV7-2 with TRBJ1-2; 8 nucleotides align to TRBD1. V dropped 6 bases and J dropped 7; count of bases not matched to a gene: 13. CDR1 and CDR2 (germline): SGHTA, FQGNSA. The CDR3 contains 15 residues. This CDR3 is CASSHGIRGQGGYTF. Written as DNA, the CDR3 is TGTGCCAGCAGTCATGGTATCAGGGGGCAGGGTGGCTACACCTTC.

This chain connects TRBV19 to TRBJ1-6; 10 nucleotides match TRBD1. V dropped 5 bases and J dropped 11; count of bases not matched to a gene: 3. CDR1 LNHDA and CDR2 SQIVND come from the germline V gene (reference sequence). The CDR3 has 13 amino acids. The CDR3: CASSPGQGAPLHF. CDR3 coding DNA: TGTGCCAGTAGTCCCGGACAGGGGGCACCCCTCCACTTT. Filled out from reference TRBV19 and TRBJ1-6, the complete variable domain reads DGGITQSPKYLFRKEGQNVTLSCEQNLNHDAMYWYRQDPGQGLRLIYYSQIVNDFQKGDIAEGYSVSREKKESFPLTVTSAQKNPTAFYLCASSPGQGAPLHFGNGTRLTVT.

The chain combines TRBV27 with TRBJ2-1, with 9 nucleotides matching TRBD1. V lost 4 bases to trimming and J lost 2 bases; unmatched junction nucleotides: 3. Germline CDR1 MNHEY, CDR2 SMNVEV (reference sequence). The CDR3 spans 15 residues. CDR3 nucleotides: TGTGCCAGCAGTTCCGACAGGGGGGCCTACAATGAGCAGTTCTTC. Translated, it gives CASSSDRGAYNEQFF.

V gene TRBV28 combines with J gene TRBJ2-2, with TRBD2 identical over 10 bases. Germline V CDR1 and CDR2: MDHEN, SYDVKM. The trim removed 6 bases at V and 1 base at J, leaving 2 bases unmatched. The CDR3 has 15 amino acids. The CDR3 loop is CASRRLAGNTGELFF. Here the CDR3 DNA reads TGTGCCAGCAGACGACTAGCGGGGAACACCGGGGAGCTGTTTTTT.

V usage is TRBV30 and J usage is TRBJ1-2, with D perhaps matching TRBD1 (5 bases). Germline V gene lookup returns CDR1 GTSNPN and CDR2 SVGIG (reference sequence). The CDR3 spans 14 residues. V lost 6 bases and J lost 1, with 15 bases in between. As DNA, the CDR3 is TGTGCCTGCCTCCCGCAGGGAATTAACTATGGCTACACCTTC. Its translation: CACLPQGINYGYTF.

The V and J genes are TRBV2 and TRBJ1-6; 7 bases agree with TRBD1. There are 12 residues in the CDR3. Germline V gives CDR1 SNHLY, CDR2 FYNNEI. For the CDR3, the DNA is TGTGCGCAGGGGGACCATAATTCACCCCTCCACTTT. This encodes CAQGDHNSPLHF.

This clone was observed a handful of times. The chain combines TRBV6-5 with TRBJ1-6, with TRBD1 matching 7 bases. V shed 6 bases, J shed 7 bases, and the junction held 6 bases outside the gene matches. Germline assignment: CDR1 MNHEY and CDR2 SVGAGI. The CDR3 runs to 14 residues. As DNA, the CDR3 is TGTGCCAGCAGAGGACAGGTAGAAAATTCACCCCTCCACTTT. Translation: CASRGQVENSPLHF.

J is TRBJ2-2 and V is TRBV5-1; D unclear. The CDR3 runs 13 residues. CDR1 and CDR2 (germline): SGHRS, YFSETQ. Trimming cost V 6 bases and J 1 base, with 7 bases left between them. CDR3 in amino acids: CASTEQNTGELFF. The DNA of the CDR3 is TGCGCCAGCACCGAGCAGAACACCGGGGAGCTGTTTTTT.

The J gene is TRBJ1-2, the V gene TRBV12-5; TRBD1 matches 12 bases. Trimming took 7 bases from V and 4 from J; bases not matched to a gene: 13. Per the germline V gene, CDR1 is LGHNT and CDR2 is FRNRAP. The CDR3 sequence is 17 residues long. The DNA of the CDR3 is TGTGCTAGTGCCCTAGGGACAGGGGGCTCGGGTCGCTATGGCTACACCTTC. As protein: CASALGTGGSGRYGYTF.

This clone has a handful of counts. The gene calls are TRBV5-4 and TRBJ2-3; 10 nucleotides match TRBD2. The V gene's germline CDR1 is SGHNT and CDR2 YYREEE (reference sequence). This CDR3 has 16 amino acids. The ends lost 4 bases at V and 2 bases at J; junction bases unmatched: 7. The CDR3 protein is CASSQNSGGNTDTQYF. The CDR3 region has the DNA TGTGCCAGCAGCCAAAATAGCGGGGGGAACACAGATACGCAGTATTTT.

CDR3 sequence (DNA): TGTGCCAGCAGCTTGACAGGGTACGAGCAGTACTTC. It translates to CASSLTGYEQYF. The chain employs TRBV6-1 and TRBJ2-7; 7 bases match TRBD1. Looked up from germline, CDR1 is MNHNS and CDR2 is SASEGT. The CDR3 contains 12 residues. Trimming at V came to 6 bases and at J to 4 bases, leaving 3 bases not matched to a gene.

CDR3 residues: CASSSIAGGPTDTQYF. Written as DNA, the CDR3 is TGTGCCAGCAGCTCGATAGCGGGAGGGCCCACAGATACGCAGTATTTT. The chain couples TRBV7-3 to TRBJ2-3, with 11 positions matching TRBD2. V was clipped by 4 bases and J by 2 bases; unmatched bases: 5. The CDR3 sequence is 16 residues long. From germline, CDR1 is SGHTA and CDR2 FQGTGA.

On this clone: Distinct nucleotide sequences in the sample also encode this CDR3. The CDR3 spells CASTEGARGYTF. As DNA, the CDR3 is TGTGCCAGCACGGAGGGGGCGCGTGGCTACACCTTC. V usage is TRBV28 and J usage is TRBJ1-2; TRBD1 matches 7 bases. The CDR3 runs to 12 residues. Germline trimming cut 7 bases from V and 7 bases from J; bases unmatched to any gene: 6. Germline-derived CDR1 and CDR2 are MDHEN and SYDVKM.

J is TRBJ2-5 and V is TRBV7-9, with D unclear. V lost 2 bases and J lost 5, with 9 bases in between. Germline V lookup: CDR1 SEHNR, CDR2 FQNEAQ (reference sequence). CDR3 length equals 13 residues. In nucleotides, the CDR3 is TGTGCCAGCAGCTTACCCCGCGAGGAGACCCAGTACTTC. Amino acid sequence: CASSLPREETQYF.